Below are 16 T cell receptor beta chains sequenced from a single sample in a study of regulatory T cells in long-lasting Graves disease. Through Arm-PCR of CDR3 regions and iRepertoire HTBI primers, TCR beta libraries were built. TCRdb re-derived calls from the multiplex PCR reads in MiXCR, one entry per CDR3 protein. The data show about 420,000 distinct CDR3 sequences, roughly 17% seen once. The time point was: newly diagnosed GD, antithyroid drugs for less than 3 months. The TCR library used RNA extracted from PBMCs. In addition, the sample was reused for a study of T cells in Graves' hyperthyroidism and ophthalmopathy.

The starting material was peripheral blood mononuclear cells (PBMCs), obtained at new diagnosis, from a patient treated with antithyroid drugs. The source is a woman younger than 35 with Graves disease.

As concerns this clonotype: A far larger clone is just one base off, so this is likely a read error. The chain combines TRBV14 with TRBJ2-7; 11 bases match TRBD2. The ends lost 3 bases at V and 3 bases at J; junction bases unmatched: 1. From germline, CDR1 is SGHDN and CDR2 FVKESK. The CDR3 extends over 14 amino acids. DNA for the CDR3: TGTGCCAGCAGCCACGGGACTAGCGGCTACGAGCAGTACTTC. This translates into CASSHGTSGYEQYF.

Many counts were recorded for this clonotype. The genes are TRBV4-3 and TRBJ1-6; 7 nucleotides agree with TRBD1. V lost 1 base and J lost 7; bases outside the gene matches: 4. This CDR3 is built from 15 residues. Germline CDR1 and CDR2: LGHNA and YSLEER. CDR3 sequence (DNA): TGCGCCAGCAGCCAAGGAGGGGGCGGGAATTCACCCCTCCACTTT. Its protein is CASSQGGGGNSPLHF.

This chain joins TRBV7-2 and TRBJ2-3; 9 positions match TRBD2. V lost 0 bases, J lost 4 bases, and 8 bases stayed unmatched. The CDR3 is 17 residues long. Germline CDR1 and CDR2: SGHTA and FQGNSA. The CDR3 loop is CASSLALAGPKPDTQYF. CDR3 in DNA: TGTGCCAGCAGCTTAGCGCTAGCGGGACCCAAGCCAGATACGCAGTATTTT.

This clonotype was found once. This chain uses TRBV15 with TRBJ2-7, with a possible D match to TRBD1 (6 bases). Trimming stripped 0 bases from V and 7 bases from J, with 13 bases between. Per germline, CDR1 LNHNV and CDR2 YYDKDF (reference sequence). The CDR3 loop spans 14 amino acids. CDR3 nucleotide sequence: TGTGCCACCAGCAGAGATATAACAGGGCGGGAGCAGTACTTC. Amino acids: CATSRDITGREQYF.

This CDR3 is CASSPTSRRYNEQFF. Here the CDR3 DNA reads TGTGCCAGCTCACCTACTAGCAGGAGATACAATGAGCAGTTCTTC. The J gene is TRBJ2-1, the V gene TRBV18, with D perhaps matching TRBD2 (6 bases). The CDR3 consists of 15 residues. V lost 3 bases to trimming and J lost 4 bases, with 13 bases between them. Germline CDR1 and CDR2: KGHSH and LQKENI.

This clonotype was seen just once. A single base separates this from a much larger clone, so it may be a read error. This is likely a read error, given that the CDR3 carries no conserved phenylalanine or tryptophan at its end. The chain recombines TRBV18 with TRBJ1-1, with D uncertain. Germline CDR1 reads KGHSH; CDR2 reads LQKENI. The CDR3 totals 13 residues. Trimming took off 8 bases at V and 3 bases at J, with 13 bases between the two ends. The CDR3 reads CASTLTSYTEAFL. The CDR3 region has the DNA TGTGCCAGCACCCTGACATCCTACACTGAAGCTTTCCTT.

As to this clonotype: A much larger clone sits a single nucleotide away, making a read error possible. The V gene is TRBV28, the J gene TRBJ2-7; D unclear. CDR3 length equals 12 residues. Looked up from germline, CDR1 is MDHEN and CDR2 is SYDVKM. Trimming removed 7 bases at V and 6 bases at J, with 13 bases between. Here the CDR3 reads CASNGMESEQYF. Here the CDR3 DNA reads TGTGCCAGCAACGGAATGGAGAGCGAGCAGTACTTC.

The chain uses TRBV5-1 and TRBJ2-1; TRBD2 might be the D (5 bases). V was shortened by 2 bases and J by 5 bases, with 17 bases between the two germline ends. CDR1 and CDR2 from the germline V gene are SGHRS and YFSETQ. The CDR3 totals 16 residues. The CDR3 coding sequence is TGCGCCAGCAGCTTTATTGCGGGCACCCTGGACAATGAGCAGTTCTTC. This gives the protein CASSFIAGTLDNEQFF.

This clonotype was detected ten times or more. The V gene is TRBV28, the J gene TRBJ1-6; the match to TRBD1 covers 8 bases. CDR3 size: 19 residues. The germline V gene encodes CDR1 MDHEN and CDR2 SYDVKM. V was pared by 5 bases and J by 0 bases, with 12 bases of the junction left unmatched. CDR3 loop: CASSPLPGQESSYNSPLHF. The CDR3 bases are TGTGCCAGCAGTCCATTGCCGGGACAGGAAAGCTCCTATAATTCACCCCTCCACTTT.

This clonotype was recorded a few times. The chain uses TRBV4-1 and TRBJ1-4; 7 bases align to TRBD1. The germline V gene encodes CDR1 MGHRA and CDR2 YSYEKL. V dropped 3 bases and J dropped 13; count of bases not matched to a gene: 11. This CDR3 is built from 14 residues. CDR3 in amino acids: CASSHPGQKGGLFF. The CDR3 nucleotides are TGCGCCAGCAGCCACCCGGGACAGAAGGGTGGACTGTTTTTT.

This clonotype was counted at least ten times. The DNA for the CDR3 is TGTGCCAGCAGTTTATCTCCCAGAAGCTACGAGCAGTACTTC. Its translation is CASSLSPRSYEQYF. This chain uses TRBV12-3 or TRBV12-4 with TRBJ2-7; unclear D gene. This CDR3 contains 14 residues. Trimming cost V 2 bases and J 3 bases, with 11 bases left between them.

The DNA for the CDR3 is TGTGCCAGCTCACGGGGGACTTCAGAGTGGAGGGTCACTGAAGCTTTCTTT. Residues: CASSRGTSEWRVTEAFF. The chain combines TRBV18 with TRBJ1-1, with D possibly being TRBD1 (5 bases). The CDR3 is made up of 17 amino acids. The V gene's germline CDR1 is KGHSH and CDR2 LQKENI. V was cut by 4 bases and J by 4 bases, with 22 bases left in between.

The chain carries TRBV14 and TRBJ1-6; no firm D call. The CDR3 runs to 14 residues. Germline assignment: CDR1 SGHDN and CDR2 FVKESK. V dropped 4 bases and J dropped 5 bases, with 9 bases sitting between them. DNA of the CDR3: TGTGCCAGCAGCCGACAAGTAAATAATTCACCCCTCCACTTT. It yields the protein CASSRQVNNSPLHF.

V and J are TRBV20-1 and TRBJ2-2; 11 positions agree with TRBD2. Germline lookup yields CDR1 DFQATT and CDR2 SNEGSKA (reference sequence). J lost 4 bases, V lost 2 bases, and 6 bases had no gene match. There are 16 residues in the CDR3. The CDR3 loop is CSARRTSGSSTGELFF. Written as DNA, the CDR3 is TGCAGTGCTAGACGAACTAGCGGGAGCTCCACCGGGGAGCTGTTTTTT.

This clonotype was picked up many times. The J gene is TRBJ2-3, the V gene TRBV2; D is undetermined. There are 14 residues in the CDR3. V was trimmed by 2 bases and J by 2 bases, leaving 8 bases between them. Germline V gives CDR1 SNHLY, CDR2 FYNNEI. CDR3 protein: CASSERSYTDTQYF. In nucleotides, the CDR3 is TGTGCCAGCAGTGAACGGAGTTACACAGATACGCAGTATTTT. The variable domain in full, completed from reference TRBV2 and TRBJ2-3, reads EPEVTQTPSHQVTQMGQEVILRCVPISNHLYFYWYRQILGQKVEFLVSFYNNEISEKSEIFDDQFSVERPDGSNFTLKIRSTKLEDSAMYFCASSERSYTDTQYFGPGTRLTVL.

Ten or more counts support this clonotype. V gene TRBV20-1 combines with J gene TRBJ1-1, with 7 bases aligning to TRBD1. The ends lost 3 bases at V and 2 bases at J; junction bases unmatched: 9. CDR1 and CDR2 from the germline V gene are DFQATT and SNEGSKA (reference sequence). This CDR3 region has 15 residues. The CDR3 is CSASPPDRLNTEAFF. The CDR3 bases are TGCAGTGCTAGTCCGCCGGACAGGTTAAACACTGAAGCTTTCTTT.